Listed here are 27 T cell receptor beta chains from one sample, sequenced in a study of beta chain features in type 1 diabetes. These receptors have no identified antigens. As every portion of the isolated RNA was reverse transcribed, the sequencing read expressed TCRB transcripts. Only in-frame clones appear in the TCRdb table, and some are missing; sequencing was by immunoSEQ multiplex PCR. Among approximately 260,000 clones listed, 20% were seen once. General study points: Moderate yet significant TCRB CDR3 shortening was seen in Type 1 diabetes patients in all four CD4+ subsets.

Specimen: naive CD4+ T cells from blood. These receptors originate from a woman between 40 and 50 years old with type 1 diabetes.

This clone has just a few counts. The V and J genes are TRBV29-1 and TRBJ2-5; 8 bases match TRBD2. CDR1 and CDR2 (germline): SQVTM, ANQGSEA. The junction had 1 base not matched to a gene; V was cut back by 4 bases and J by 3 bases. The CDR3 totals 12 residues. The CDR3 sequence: CSVALAEETQYF. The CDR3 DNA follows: TGCAGCGTTGCACTAGCGGAAGAGACCCAGTACTTC.

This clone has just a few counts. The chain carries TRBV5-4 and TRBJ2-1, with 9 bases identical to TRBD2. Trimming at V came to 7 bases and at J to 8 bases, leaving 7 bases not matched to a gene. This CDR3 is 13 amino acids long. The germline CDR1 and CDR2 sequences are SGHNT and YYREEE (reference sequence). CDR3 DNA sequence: TGTGCCAGCGCCCTAGCGGGACCCTATGAGCAGTTCTTC. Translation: CASALAGPYEQFF. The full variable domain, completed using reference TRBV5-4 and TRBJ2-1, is ETGVTQSPTHLIKTRGQQVTLRCSSQSGHNTVSWYQQALGQGPQFIFQYYREEENGRGNFPPRFSGLQFPNYSSELNVNALELDDSALYLCASALAGPYEQFFGPGTRLTVL.

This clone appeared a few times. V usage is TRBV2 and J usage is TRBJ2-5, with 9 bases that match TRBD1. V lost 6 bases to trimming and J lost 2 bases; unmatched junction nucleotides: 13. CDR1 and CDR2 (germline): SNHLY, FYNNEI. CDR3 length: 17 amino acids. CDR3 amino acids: CASRGWTGANGQETQYF. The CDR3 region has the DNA TGTGCCAGCAGGGGATGGACAGGGGCGAACGGACAAGAGACCCAGTACTTC. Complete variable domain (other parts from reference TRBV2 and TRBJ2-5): EPEVTQTPSHQVTQMGQEVILRCVPISNHLYFYWYRQILGQKVEFLVSFYNNEISEKSEIFDDQFSVERPDGSNFTLKIRSTKLEDSAMYFCASRGWTGANGQETQYFGPGTRLLVL.

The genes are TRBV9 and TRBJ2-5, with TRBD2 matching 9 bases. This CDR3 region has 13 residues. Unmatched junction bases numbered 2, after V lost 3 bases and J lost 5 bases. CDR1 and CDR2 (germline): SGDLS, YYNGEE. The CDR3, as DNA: TGTGCCAGCAGCGACAGCGGGAGGGAGACCCAGTACTTC. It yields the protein CASSDSGRETQYF.

DNA of the CDR3: TGTGCCACCAGCAGAGAGTACCCCGGACTAGCGGGAGGATGGACAGATACGCAGTATTTT. The encoded protein is CATSREYPGLAGGWTDTQYF. The V and J genes are TRBV15 and TRBJ2-3; TRBD2 matches at 14 bases. The V gene's germline CDR1 is LNHNV and CDR2 YYDKDF (reference sequence). Trimming removed 0 bases from V and 3 bases from J; junction bases left unmatched: 11. CDR3 size: 20 residues.

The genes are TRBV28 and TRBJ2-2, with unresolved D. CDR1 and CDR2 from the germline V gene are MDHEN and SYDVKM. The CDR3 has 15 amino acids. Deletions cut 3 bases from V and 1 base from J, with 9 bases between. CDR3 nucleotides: TGTGCCAGCAGTTTCGGCCAGGTGAACACCGGGGAGCTGTTTTTT. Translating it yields CASSFGQVNTGELFF.

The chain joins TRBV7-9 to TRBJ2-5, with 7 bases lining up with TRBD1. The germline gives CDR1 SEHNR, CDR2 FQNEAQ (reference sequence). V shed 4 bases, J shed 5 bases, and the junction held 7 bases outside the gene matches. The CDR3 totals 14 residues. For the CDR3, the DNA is TGTGCCAGCAGCTCCCCGACAGGGCTCGAGACCCAGTACTTC. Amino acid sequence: CASSSPTGLETQYF.

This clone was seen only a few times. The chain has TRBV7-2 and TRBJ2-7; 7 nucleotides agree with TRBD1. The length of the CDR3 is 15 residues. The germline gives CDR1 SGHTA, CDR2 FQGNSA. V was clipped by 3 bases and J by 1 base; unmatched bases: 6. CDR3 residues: CASSFPSGGSYEQYF. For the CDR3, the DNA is TGTGCCAGCAGCTTTCCCTCAGGGGGATCCTACGAGCAGTACTTC.

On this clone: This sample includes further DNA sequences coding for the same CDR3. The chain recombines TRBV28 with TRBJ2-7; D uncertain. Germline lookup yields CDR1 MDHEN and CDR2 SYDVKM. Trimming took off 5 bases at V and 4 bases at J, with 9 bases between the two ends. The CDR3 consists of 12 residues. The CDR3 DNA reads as TGTGCCAGCAGTCTACCGGGTTACGAGCAGTACTTC. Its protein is CASSLPGYEQYF.

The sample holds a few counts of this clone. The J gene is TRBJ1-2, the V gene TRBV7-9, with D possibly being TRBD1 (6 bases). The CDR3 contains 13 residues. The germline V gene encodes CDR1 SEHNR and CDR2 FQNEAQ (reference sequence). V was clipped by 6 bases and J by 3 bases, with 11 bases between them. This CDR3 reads CASRAQGDYGYTF. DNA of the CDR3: TGTGCCAGCAGAGCACAGGGAGACTATGGCTACACCTTC. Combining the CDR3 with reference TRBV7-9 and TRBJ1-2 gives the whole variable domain DTGVSQNPRHKITKRGQNVTFRCDPISEHNRLYWYRQTLGQGPEFLTYFQNEAQLEKSRLLSDRFSAERPKGSFSTLEIQRTEQGDSAMYLCASRAQGDYGYTFGSGTRLTVV.

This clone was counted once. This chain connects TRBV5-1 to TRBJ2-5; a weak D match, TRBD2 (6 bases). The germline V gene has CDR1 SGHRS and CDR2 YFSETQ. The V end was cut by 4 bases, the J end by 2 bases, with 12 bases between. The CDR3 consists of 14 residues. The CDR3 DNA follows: TGCGCCAGCAGCATCGGGACTTCTCAAGAGACCCAGTACTTC. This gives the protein CASSIGTSQETQYF. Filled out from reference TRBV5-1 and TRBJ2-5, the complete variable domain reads KAGVTQTPRYLIKTRGQQVTLSCSPISGHRSVSWYQQTPGQGLQFLFEYFSETQRNKGNFPGRFSGRQFSNSRSEMNVSTLELGDSALYLCASSIGTSQETQYFGPGTRLLVL.

The CDR3 protein is CASGLGQGDTEAFF. The CDR3 nucleotides read TGTGCTAGTGGTTTGGGACAGGGTGACACTGAAGCTTTCTTT. The V call is TRBV12-5, the J call TRBJ1-1; 7 bases map to TRBD1. The CDR3 consists of 14 residues. Trimming at V came to 1 base and at J to 3 bases, leaving 2 bases not matched to a gene. Germline V gene sequence: CDR1 LGHNT, CDR2 FRNRAP.

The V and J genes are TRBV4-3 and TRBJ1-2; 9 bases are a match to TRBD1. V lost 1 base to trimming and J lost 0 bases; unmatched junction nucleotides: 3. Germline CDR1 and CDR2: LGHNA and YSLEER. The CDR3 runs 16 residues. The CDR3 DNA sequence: TGCGCCAGCAGCCAAGGGGGACAGGGAGCTAACTATGGCTACACCTTC. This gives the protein CASSQGGQGANYGYTF.

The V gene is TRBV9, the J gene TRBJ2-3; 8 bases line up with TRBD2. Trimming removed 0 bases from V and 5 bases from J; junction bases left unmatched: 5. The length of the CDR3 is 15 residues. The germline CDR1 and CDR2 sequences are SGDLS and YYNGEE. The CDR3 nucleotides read TGTGCCAGCAGCGTAGCGGGAGGGGTCGGAGATACGCAGTATTTT. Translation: CASSVAGGVGDTQYF.

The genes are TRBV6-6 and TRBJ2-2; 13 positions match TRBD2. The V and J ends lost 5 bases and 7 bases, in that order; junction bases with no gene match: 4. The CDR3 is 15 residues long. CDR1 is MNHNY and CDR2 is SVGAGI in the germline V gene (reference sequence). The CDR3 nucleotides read TGTGCCAGCAGTGGACTAGCGGGAGAAGACGGGGAGCTGTTTTTT. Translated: CASSGLAGEDGELFF.

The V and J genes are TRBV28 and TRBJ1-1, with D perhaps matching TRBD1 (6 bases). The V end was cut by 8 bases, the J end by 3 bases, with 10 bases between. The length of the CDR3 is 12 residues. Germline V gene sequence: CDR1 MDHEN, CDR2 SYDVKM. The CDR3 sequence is CASRGGHTEAFF. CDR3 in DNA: TGTGCCAGCCGGGGGGGGCACACTGAAGCTTTCTTT.

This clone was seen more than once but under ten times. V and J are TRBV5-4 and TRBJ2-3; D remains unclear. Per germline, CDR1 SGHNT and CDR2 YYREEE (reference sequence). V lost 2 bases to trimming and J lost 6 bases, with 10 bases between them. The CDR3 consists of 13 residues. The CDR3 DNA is TGTGCCAGCAGCTTACCGTCAACTGATACGCAGTATTTT. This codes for CASSLPSTDTQYF. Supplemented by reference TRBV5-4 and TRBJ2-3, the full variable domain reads ETGVTQSPTHLIKTRGQQVTLRCSSQSGHNTVSWYQQALGQGPQFIFQYYREEENGRGNFPPRFSGLQFPNYSSELNVNALELDDSALYLCASSLPSTDTQYFGPGTRLTVL.

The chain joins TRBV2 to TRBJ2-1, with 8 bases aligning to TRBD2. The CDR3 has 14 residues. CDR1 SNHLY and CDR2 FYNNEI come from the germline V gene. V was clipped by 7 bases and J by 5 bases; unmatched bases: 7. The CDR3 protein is CASMLGAGDNEQFF. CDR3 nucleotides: TGTGCCAGCATGCTTGGAGCGGGGGACAATGAGCAGTTCTTC.

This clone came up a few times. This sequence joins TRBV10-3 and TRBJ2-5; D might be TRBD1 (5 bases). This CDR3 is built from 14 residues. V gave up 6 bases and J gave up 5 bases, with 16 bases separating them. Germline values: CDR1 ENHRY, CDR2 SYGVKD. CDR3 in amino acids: CAIRKDTSGETQYF. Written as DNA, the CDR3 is TGTGCCATCAGAAAGGACACCTCCGGGGAGACCCAGTACTTC.

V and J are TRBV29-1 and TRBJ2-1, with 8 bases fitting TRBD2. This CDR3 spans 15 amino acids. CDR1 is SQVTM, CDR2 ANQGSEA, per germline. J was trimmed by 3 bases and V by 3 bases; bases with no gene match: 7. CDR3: CSVDSATSDYNEQFF. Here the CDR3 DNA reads TGCAGCGTTGATTCGGCGACTAGCGACTACAATGAGCAGTTCTTC.

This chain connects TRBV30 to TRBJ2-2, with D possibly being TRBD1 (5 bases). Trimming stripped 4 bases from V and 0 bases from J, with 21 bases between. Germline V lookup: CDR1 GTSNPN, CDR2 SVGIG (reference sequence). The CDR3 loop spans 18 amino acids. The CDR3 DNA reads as TGTGCCTGGAAAGATGGGGCTAGTCGGCCCGCGAACACCGGGGAGCTGTTTTTT. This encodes CAWKDGASRPANTGELFF.

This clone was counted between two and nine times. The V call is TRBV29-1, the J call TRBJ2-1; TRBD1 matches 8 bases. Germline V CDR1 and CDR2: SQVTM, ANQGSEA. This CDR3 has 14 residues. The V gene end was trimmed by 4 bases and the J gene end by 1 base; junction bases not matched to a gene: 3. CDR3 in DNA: TGCAGCGTTGGCGGACAGGGATCCTACAATGAGCAGTTCTTC. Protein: CSVGGQGSYNEQFF.

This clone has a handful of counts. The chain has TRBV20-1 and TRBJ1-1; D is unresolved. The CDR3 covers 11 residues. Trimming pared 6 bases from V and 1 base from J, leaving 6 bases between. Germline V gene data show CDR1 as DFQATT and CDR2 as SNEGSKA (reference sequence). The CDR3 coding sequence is TGCAGTGCCTTGTCGAACACTGAAGCTTTCTTT. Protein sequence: CSALSNTEAFF.

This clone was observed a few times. Written as DNA, the CDR3 is TGCGCCAGCAGCTTGTCCTGGACTAGCGCCAACAATGAGCAGTTCTTC. Translation gives CASSLSWTSANNEQFF. This sequence joins TRBV5-1 and TRBJ2-1; 9 nucleotides line up with TRBD2. J lost 5 bases, V lost 1 base, and 7 bases had no gene match. This CDR3 spans 16 amino acids. Germline lookup yields CDR1 SGHRS and CDR2 YFSETQ.

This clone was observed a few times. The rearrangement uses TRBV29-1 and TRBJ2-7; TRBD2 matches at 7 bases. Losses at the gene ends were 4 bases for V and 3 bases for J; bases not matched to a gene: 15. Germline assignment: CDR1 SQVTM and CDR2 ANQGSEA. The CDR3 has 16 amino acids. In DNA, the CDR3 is TGCAGCGTTGGAATCCCGGGAACTAGGGAGGGCTACGAGCAGTACTTC. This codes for CSVGIPGTREGYEQYF.

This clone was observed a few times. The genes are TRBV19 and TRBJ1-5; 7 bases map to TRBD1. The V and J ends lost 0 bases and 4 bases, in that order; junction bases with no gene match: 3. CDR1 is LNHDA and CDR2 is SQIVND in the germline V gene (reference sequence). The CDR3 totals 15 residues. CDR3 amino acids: CASSIDGTANQPQHF. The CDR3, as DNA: TGTGCCAGTAGTATAGACGGGACAGCTAATCAGCCCCAGCATTTT.

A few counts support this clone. The CDR3 sequence: CASSPRTGGQETQYF. The CDR3 bases are TGTGCCAGCTCACCAAGGACAGGCGGACAAGAGACCCAGTACTTC. V is TRBV18 and J is TRBJ2-5; 7 bases are shared with TRBD1. V gave up 2 bases and J gave up 2 bases; unmatched junction bases: 5. Germline CDR1 is KGHSH and CDR2 is LQKENI. The CDR3 length is 15 residues.